Following are 11 T cell receptor beta chains from one sample sequenced in a study of blood T cell repertoires in COVID-19. Clones were read by immunoSEQ multiplex PCR, and TCRdb kept only the in-frame ones, dropping some. The sample lists approximately 60,000 clones; approximately 93% were seen once. The sample taken for sequencing was peripheral blood. These receptors came from a man between 65 and 80 years old with active COVID-19.

In its sample, this clone was seen once. V and J are TRBV4-3 and TRBJ1-1; D gene ambiguous. This CDR3 region has 15 residues. The V gene lost 0 bases and the J gene lost 3 bases, with 11 bases spanning the gap. The germline V gene encodes CDR1 LGHNA and CDR2 YSLEER. CDR3 in amino acids: CASSQDSSQDTEAFF. CDR3 nucleotide sequence: TGCGCCAGCAGCCAAGATTCCAGTCAAGACACTGAAGCTTTCTTT.

The chain employs TRBV13 and TRBJ1-3; D perhaps matches TRBD1 (6 bases). This CDR3 comprises 15 residues. Germline CDR1 PRHDT, CDR2 FYEKMQ (reference sequence). Between the trimmed V and J ends, which lost 4 bases and 1 base, there was a span of 11 bases. CDR3: CASSWGPGSGNTIYF. In DNA form, the CDR3 reads TGTGCCAGCAGCTGGGGGCCAGGGTCTGGAAACACCATATATTTT.

V usage is TRBV4-2 and J usage is TRBJ2-7; D is undetermined. CDR3 length: 18 residues. Deletions cut 0 bases from V and 4 bases from J, with 22 bases between. The germline gives CDR1 LGHNA, CDR2 YNFKEQ. The CDR3 region has the DNA TGTGCCAGCAGCCAAGATTGGGCACCGAGATTTACCTTTTACGAGCAGTACTTC. Protein sequence: CASSQDWAPRFTFYEQYF.

V is TRBV27 and J is TRBJ1-2, with 10 bases lining up with TRBD1. The CDR3 sequence is 17 residues long. The germline gives CDR1 MNHEY, CDR2 SMNVEV (reference sequence). Trimming took 3 bases from V and 2 from J; bases not matched to a gene: 9. CDR3 sequence: CASSFYAPGQGNYGYTF. CDR3 nucleotide sequence: TGTGCCAGCAGTTTTTATGCTCCGGGACAGGGGAACTATGGCTACACCTTC.

The chain uses TRBV6-6 and TRBJ2-6, with 9 bases matching TRBD1. CDR1 MNHNY and CDR2 SVGAGI come from the germline V gene (reference sequence). Trimming cost V 7 bases and J 0 bases; bases outside gene matches: 4. There are 16 residues in the CDR3. CDR3 DNA sequence: TGTGCCAGCACAGACAGGGGGAGCTCTGGGGCCAACGTCCTGACTTTC. It translates to CASTDRGSSGANVLTF.

V gene TRBV5-6 combines with J gene TRBJ1-5; 8 nucleotides agree with TRBD1. This CDR3 spans 14 amino acids. Trimming cost V 3 bases and J 3 bases; bases outside gene matches: 2. The germline V gene encodes CDR1 SGHDT and CDR2 YYEEEE. As DNA, the CDR3 is TGTGCCAGCAGCTCGGACAGGGACAATCAGCCCCAGCATTTT. Translation gives CASSSDRDNQPQHF.

In the case of this clone: Other nucleotide sequences in the sample specify the same CDR3. The V gene is TRBV6-5, the J gene TRBJ2-7; 9 nucleotides align to TRBD1. The germline CDR1 and CDR2 sequences are MNHEY and SVGAGI. V lost 4 bases and J lost 10; bases outside the gene matches: 11. The CDR3 totals 14 residues. The CDR3 nucleotides read TGTGCCAGCAGTTTCGGGACAGGGTCGAGGGAACAGTACTTC. Translated: CASSFGTGSREQYF.

J is TRBJ1-1 and V is TRBV7-9; 8 bases are a match to TRBD1. Germline assignment: CDR1 SEHNR and CDR2 FQNEAQ (reference sequence). Losses at the gene ends were 4 bases for V and 5 bases for J; bases not matched to a gene: 3. CDR3 length: 13 residues. CDR3 residues: CASSYGQGTEAFF. The CDR3 DNA sequence: TGTGCCAGCAGCTACGGACAGGGTACTGAAGCTTTCTTT.

The V gene is TRBV27, the J gene TRBJ2-2; tentatively, D is TRBD1 (6 bases). CDR1 is MNHEY and CDR2 is SMNVEV in the germline V gene (reference sequence). This CDR3 has 14 residues. The V end lost 10 bases, the J end lost 1 base, and 13 bases lay between the germline ends. CDR3 in amino acids: CATHQGMNTGELFF. The DNA for the CDR3 is TGTGCCACCCACCAGGGGATGAACACCGGGGAGCTGTTTTTT.

This chain links TRBV24-1 with TRBJ2-1, with D perhaps TRBD1 (5 bases). Germline-derived CDR1 and CDR2 are KGHDR and SFDVKD. The CDR3 consists of 15 residues. Trimming pared 0 bases from V and 7 bases from J, leaving 12 bases between. CDR3 region: CATSDLRLGVNEQFF. The CDR3 DNA reads as TGTGCCACCAGTGATTTGCGTCTAGGGGTAAATGAGCAGTTCTTC.

This chain links TRBV11-1 with TRBJ2-3; 9 positions match TRBD1. The CDR3 runs to 15 residues. Germline trimming cut 8 bases from V and 0 bases from J; bases unmatched to any gene: 6. Germline V CDR1 and CDR2: SGHAT, FQDESV (reference sequence). This CDR3 is CASGGQGLSTDTQYF. CDR3 bases: TGTGCCAGCGGGGGACAGGGATTGAGCACAGATACGCAGTATTTT.